The clone carrying this TCR beta chain was seen at least ten times. Antigen unknown. This specimen belongs to a study of T cell repertoires in cytomegalovirus infection. Study-level information: Through public TCR beta signatures, both CMV infection and matching HLA type were indicated.

The CDR3 is 21 residues long. V dropped 2 bases and J dropped 4; count of bases not matched to a gene: 19. From germline, CDR1 is SGHTA and CDR2 FQGNSA. Via MiXCR, TCRdb re-called the reads, giving one row per CDR3 protein. The sample lists fewer than 950,000 distinct CDR3 sequences, less than 35% occurring once. This chain joins TRBV7-2 and TRBJ2-3; TRBD2 matches 12 bases. This receptor was identified in a human donor in good health (CMV status not recorded). Some clones in this sample may be carry-over from other donors' samples. The source was cultured CD8+ T cells from PBMCs, collected from culture after CMV antigen stimulation. The CDR3 DNA sequence: TGTGCCAGCAGCTTACCCCAAGACCGGCTAGCGGGGGGGCCAGGGCCAGATACGCAGTATTTT. This sequence encodes CASSLPQDRLAGGPGPDTQYF.